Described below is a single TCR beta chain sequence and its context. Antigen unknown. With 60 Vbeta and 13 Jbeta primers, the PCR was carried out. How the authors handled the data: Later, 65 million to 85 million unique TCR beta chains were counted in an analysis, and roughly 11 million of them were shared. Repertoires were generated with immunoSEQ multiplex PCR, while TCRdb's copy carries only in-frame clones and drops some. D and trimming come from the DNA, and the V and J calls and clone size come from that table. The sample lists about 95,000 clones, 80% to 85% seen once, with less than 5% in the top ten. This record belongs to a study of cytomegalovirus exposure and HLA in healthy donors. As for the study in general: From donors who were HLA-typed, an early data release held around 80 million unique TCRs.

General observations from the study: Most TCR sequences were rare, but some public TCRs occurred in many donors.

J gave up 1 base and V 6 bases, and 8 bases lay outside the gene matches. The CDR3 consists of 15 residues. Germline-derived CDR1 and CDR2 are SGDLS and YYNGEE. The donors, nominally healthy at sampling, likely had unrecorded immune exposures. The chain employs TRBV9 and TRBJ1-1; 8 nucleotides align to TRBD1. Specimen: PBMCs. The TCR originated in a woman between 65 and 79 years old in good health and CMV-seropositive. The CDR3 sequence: CASTEGQGWNTEAFF. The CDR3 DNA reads TGTGCCAGCACCGAAGGACAGGGTTGGAACACTGAAGCTTTCTTT.